The 21 T cell receptor beta chains listed next were all sequenced from one sample in a study of PD-1 blockade in classical Hodgkin lymphoma. Assay used: immunoSEQ multiplex PCR; TCRdb lists only in-frame clones, some missing. The sample consists of around 150,000 clones, 78% of them appearing once. Patients all relapsed after autologous stem cell transplantation, and there was variation in brentuximab vedotin exposure. This sample comprised peripheral blood mononuclear cells (PBMCs), obtained before the second cycle of nivolumab. These receptors were taken from a human donor with classical Hodgkin lymphoma.

This clone turned up a few times. The V gene is TRBV6-5, the J gene TRBJ2-7; tentatively, D is TRBD2 (6 bases). CDR3 length: 12 amino acids. Germline CDR1 reads MNHEY; CDR2 reads SVGAGI. V was trimmed by 5 bases and J by 1 base, leaving 6 bases between them. CDR3 sequence reads: CASSRESYEQYF. CDR3 sequence (DNA): TGTGCCAGCAGTCGGGAGTCCTACGAGCAGTACTTC.

The chain links TRBV6-5 to TRBJ1-4; 8 positions match TRBD1. Germline V gives CDR1 MNHEY, CDR2 SVGAGI. CDR3 length equals 15 residues. With 5 bases clipped from V and 7 bases from J, the junction kept 9 bases outside the gene matches. CDR3 coding DNA: TGTGCCAGCAGTCCAATGGACAGGGAGGGTGAAAAACTGTTTTTT. This gives the protein CASSPMDREGEKLFF.

This chain links TRBV7-2 with TRBJ2-3; 11 positions agree with TRBD2. V shed 4 bases, J shed 0 bases, and the junction held 9 bases outside the gene matches. This CDR3 contains 18 residues. Germline CDR1 and CDR2: SGHTA and FQGNSA. The CDR3 nucleotides read TGTGCCAGCAGCTCCGGACTAGCGGGTAGGACTAGCACAGATACGCAGTATTTT. Its translation is CASSSGLAGRTSTDTQYF.

The chain couples TRBV7-3 to TRBJ2-1, with TRBD2 identical over 9 bases. From germline, CDR1 is SGHTA and CDR2 FQGTGA. The CDR3 spans 16 residues. V shed 0 bases and J 6 bases; nucleotides not matched to a gene: 6. This chain's CDR3 is CASSLTVAGGRNEQFF. CDR3 coding DNA: TGTGCCAGCAGCTTAACAGTTGCGGGGGGGCGCAATGAGCAGTTCTTC.

The sample holds a few counts of this clone. The V and J genes are TRBV5-1 and TRBJ2-6, with D possibly called TRBD1 or TRBD2 (5 bases each). The length of the CDR3 is 17 residues. Trimming pared 4 bases from V and 0 bases from J, leaving 14 bases between. CDR1 SGHRS and CDR2 YFSETQ come from the germline V gene. This CDR3 is CASSQTGRLSGANVLTF. CDR3 coding DNA: TGCGCCAGCAGCCAGACGGGACGGCTCTCTGGGGCCAACGTCCTGACTTTC.

The chain combines TRBV6-1 with TRBJ2-7; TRBD2 agrees at 10 bases. This CDR3 region has 15 residues. J was trimmed by 4 bases and V by 7 bases; bases with no gene match: 10. Per the germline V gene, CDR1 is MNHNS and CDR2 is SASEGT. CDR3 nucleotides: TGTGCCAGCACCGAAAGGAGCGGGGGGGCTTACGAGCAGTACTTC. This sequence encodes CASTERSGGAYEQYF.

J is TRBJ1-1 and V is TRBV9; D gene ambiguous. Germline CDR1 SGDLS, CDR2 YYNGEE. V gave up 0 bases and J gave up 1 base, with 7 bases separating them. The CDR3 spans 14 residues. CDR3 nucleotide sequence: TGTGCCAGCAGCGTAGTATCAGGGAACACTGAAGCTTTCTTT. The encoded protein is CASSVVSGNTEAFF.

The chain combines TRBV7-9 with TRBJ2-1; the D gene is possibly TRBD2 (6 bases). The germline CDR1 and CDR2 sequences are SEHNR and FQNEAQ (reference sequence). Trimming removed 4 bases from V and 8 bases from J, with 12 bases in between. The CDR3 sequence is 13 residues long. The CDR3 DNA follows: TGTGCCAGCAGCTACGTGTGGGGGGATGAGCAGTTCTTC. As protein: CASSYVWGDEQFF.

The chain has TRBV19 and TRBJ2-7; TRBD1 is a possible D gene (5 bases). The germline V gene has CDR1 LNHDA and CDR2 SQIVND (reference sequence). V lost 4 bases and J lost 3, with 19 bases in between. The CDR3 runs to 16 residues. The chain's CDR3 is CASSKIPGYPYYEQYF. DNA of the CDR3: TGTGCCAGTAGTAAGATTCCAGGGTACCCCTACTACGAGCAGTACTTC.

The chain is built from TRBV5-4 and TRBJ2-6, with 9 nucleotides matching TRBD2. CDR3 length equals 18 residues. The germline V gene encodes CDR1 SGHNT and CDR2 YYREEE (reference sequence). The V gene end was trimmed by 3 bases and the J gene end by 0 bases; junction bases not matched to a gene: 7. In nucleotides, the CDR3 is TGTGCCAGCAGCTCAGCGGGGGGCCCCCCCTCTGGGGCCAACGTCCTGACTTTC. It translates to CASSSAGGPPSGANVLTF.

There are a few counts of this clone. The V call is TRBV7-2, the J call TRBJ2-5, with D uncertain. The CDR3 has 14 residues. V was shortened by 5 bases and J by 2 bases, with 12 bases between the two germline ends. The V gene's germline CDR1 is SGHTA and CDR2 FQGNSA. As DNA, the CDR3 is TGTGCCAGCAGCCCCGGCCCGCCTCAAGAGACCCAGTACTTC. It translates to CASSPGPPQETQYF.

This clone has just a few counts. The chain combines TRBV5-1 with TRBJ1-2; 9 bases map to TRBD1. Per germline, CDR1 SGHRS and CDR2 YFSETQ. The CDR3 is 16 amino acids. J was trimmed by 0 bases and V by 2 bases; bases with no gene match: 5. CDR3: CASSLQGASSNYGYTF. Written as DNA, the CDR3 is TGCGCCAGCAGCTTACAGGGGGCCTCCTCTAACTATGGCTACACCTTC.

This chain joins TRBV12-5 and TRBJ2-1, with D maybe TRBD1 (6 bases). Germline V gives CDR1 LGHNT, CDR2 FRNRAP. The CDR3 is 15 amino acids. The germline V and J ends were trimmed by 4 bases and 8 bases, with 18 bases remaining between them. CDR3 nucleotide sequence: TGTGCTAGTGGTTATACCACGACAGGTTCAGATGAGCAGTTCTTC. Amino acids: CASGYTTTGSDEQFF.

The chain links TRBV25-1 to TRBJ1-3, with TRBD1 identical over 10 bases. Losses at the gene ends were 6 bases for V and 4 bases for J; bases not matched to a gene: 6. Germline CDR1 reads MGHDK; CDR2 reads SYGVNS. The CDR3 sequence is 15 residues long. CDR3 loop: CASRDDRGRGNTIYF. The CDR3 nucleotides are TGTGCCAGCAGGGATGACAGGGGGCGAGGAAACACCATATATTTT.

The gene calls are TRBV5-4 and TRBJ2-1; TRBD2 matches 10 bases. V lost 0 bases and J lost 3; bases outside the gene matches: 3. CDR3 length equals 16 residues. Germline V lookup: CDR1 SGHNT, CDR2 YYREEE (reference sequence). CDR3 residues: CASSLATSGDYNEQFF. CDR3 sequence (DNA): TGTGCCAGCAGCTTGGCTACTAGCGGGGACTACAATGAGCAGTTCTTC.

The chain carries TRBV7-9 and TRBJ2-7, with 9 positions matching TRBD2. Trimming took 5 bases from V and 7 from J; bases not matched to a gene: 9. This CDR3 spans 14 amino acids. Per the germline V gene, CDR1 is SEHNR and CDR2 is FQNEAQ (reference sequence). The CDR3 nucleotides are TGTGCCAGCAGCCCTCGTTTAGCGGGAGAAGAGCAGTACTTC. Its protein product is CASSPRLAGEEQYF.

J is TRBJ2-3 and V is TRBV28; 8 bases line up with TRBD1. The CDR3 runs to 18 residues. The J segment lost 2 bases and the V segment lost 4 bases, leaving 14 bases of the junction unmatched. Looked up from germline, CDR1 is MDHEN and CDR2 is SYDVKM. In DNA, the CDR3 is TGTGCCAGCAGTTCCCCACCTGGGCCAGGGGGCGTCACAGATACGCAGTATTTT. Protein: CASSSPPGPGGVTDTQYF.

The count of this clone is one. This sequence joins TRBV30 and TRBJ1-2, with TRBD1 matching 8 bases. V trimming: 1 base; J trimming: 4 bases; junction bases outside the gene matches: 8. Germline V CDR1 and CDR2: GTSNPN, SVGIG (reference sequence). CDR3 length: 15 amino acids. This CDR3 reads CAWSAQGARFYGYTF. The CDR3 region has the DNA TGTGCCTGGAGTGCCCAGGGGGCGCGGTTCTATGGCTACACCTTC.

V and J are TRBV15 and TRBJ1-6, with 10 bases matching TRBD1. V dropped 1 base and J dropped 7; count of bases not matched to a gene: 7. The CDR3 sequence is 17 residues long. CDR1 LNHNV and CDR2 YYDKDF come from the germline V gene (reference sequence). The CDR3 nucleotides read TGTGCCACCAGCAGAGCAATACGGGACAGGGGAAATTCACCCCTCCACTTT. Translation gives CATSRAIRDRGNSPLHF.

The chain employs TRBV27 and TRBJ2-3; TRBD2 matches 8 bases. V shed 0 bases and J 3 bases; nucleotides not matched to a gene: 5. The CDR3 runs to 16 residues. Germline lookup yields CDR1 MNHEY and CDR2 SMNVEV (reference sequence). CDR3 nucleotide sequence: TGTGCCAGCAGTTTATCGTTTAGCGGGATAACAGATACGCAGTATTTT. It codes for CASSLSFSGITDTQYF.

This clone occurred once. This chain links TRBV6-6 with TRBJ1-1, with no clear D. The length of the CDR3 is 14 residues. Trimming pared 0 bases from V and 0 bases from J, leaving 5 bases between. Germline CDR1 is MNHNY and CDR2 is SVGAGI (reference sequence). In DNA, the CDR3 is TGTGCCAGCAGTTACTCAGCCCTGAACACTGAAGCTTTCTTT. It is translated as CASSYSALNTEAFF.